Below are 3 T cell receptor beta chains sequenced from a single sample in a study of tumor and adjacent non-tumor tissue in lung cancer. This sample's RNA came from whole unsorted tissue. The normal lung tissue was taken more than 3 cm from the tumor edge. A modified ARM-PCR protocol with three rounds of nested PCR amplified TCRbeta. TCRdb recomputed calls from the multiplex PCR reads with MiXCR, one row per CDR3 protein. The repertoire holds about 80,000 distinct CDR3 sequences, with about 82% as singletons. Sequences were obtained from distant non-tumor lung tissue. The source of these receptors is a man in his sixties with non-small cell lung cancer.

Turning to this clonotype: Relative to the germline gene, one junction end is altered; a read error may explain this. The chain combines TRBV29-1 with TRBJ2-7; 13 bases are shared with TRBD2. CDR1 and CDR2 (germline): SQVTM, ANQGSEA. This CDR3 is built from 14 residues. The CDR3 region has the DNA TGCAGCGATCGGACTAGCGGGAGATCCTTCGAGCAGTACTTC. It codes for CSDRTSGRSFEQYF.

For this clonotype: The junction departs from the called germline gene at one end, perhaps through a read error. This rearrangement joins TRBV12-3 or TRBV12-4 to TRBJ1-1, with 10 bases lining up with TRBD1. This CDR3 is built from 17 residues. The CDR3 DNA follows: TGTGCTAGCAGCATAACTACGACAGGGGGCATGAATACTGCAGCTTTCTTT. It translates to CASSITTTGGMNTAAFF.

The chain joins TRBV11-2 to TRBJ1-1; unclear D gene. Looked up from germline, CDR1 is SGHAT and CDR2 is FQNNGV. The germline V and J ends were trimmed by 5 bases and 3 bases, with 16 bases remaining between them. CDR3 length: 15 amino acids. In DNA, the CDR3 is TGTGCCAGCAGCATATTGTCCCGGTGGGACACTGAAGCTTTCTTT. Protein sequence: CASSILSRWDTEAFF.